What follows are 12 T cell receptor beta chains derived from one specimen sequenced in a study of molecular identifiers for immune sequencing clone quantification. TCRdb re-called the PCR reads with MiXCR, one entry per CDR3 protein. The sample shows 490,000 or so distinct CDR3 sequences, about 22% of them seen only once. Sequenced: naive CD8+ T cells from blood, with Jurkat cell RNA spiked in. The subset is: FACS-sorted CD8+CD4-CCR7+CD45RA+ naive T cells. Receptor source: a human donor in good health. Some libraries in this study had Jurkat cell RNA spiked in.

This clonotype was seen repeatedly, ten times or more. The V gene is TRBV30, the J gene TRBJ2-3, with D tentatively TRBD2 (6 bases). V was shortened by 5 bases and J by 3 bases, with 18 bases between the two germline ends. Germline CDR1 GTSNPN, CDR2 SVGIG (reference sequence). This CDR3 region has 15 residues. This chain's CDR3 is CAWAPDGGDTDTQYF. The CDR3 DNA sequence: TGTGCCTGGGCCCCTGACGGGGGAGATACAGATACGCAGTATTTT.

This clonotype showed up just a few times. The V call is TRBV9, the J call TRBJ2-3, with TRBD2 matching 14 bases. CDR1 and CDR2 (germline): SGDLS, YYNGEE. The CDR3 consists of 20 residues. Germline trimming cut 3 bases from V and 1 base from J; bases unmatched to any gene: 13. This chain's CDR3 is CASSDDGTSGSFPGTDTQYF. CDR3 bases: TGTGCCAGCAGCGACGACGGGACTAGCGGGAGTTTTCCTGGCACAGATACGCAGTATTTT.

This clonotype came up a few times. The chain joins TRBV3-1 to TRBJ2-7, with D tentatively TRBD2 (6 bases). This CDR3 spans 14 amino acids. The V and J ends lost 1 base and 2 bases respectively, with 9 bases between them. Germline CDR1 reads LGHDT; CDR2 reads YNNKEL (reference sequence). The CDR3 region has the DNA TGTGCCAGCAGCCAAGCTGGGAGGCCCTACGAGCAGTACTTC. Translating it yields CASSQAGRPYEQYF.

This clonotype was observed a few times. V usage is TRBV7-3 and J usage is TRBJ2-6; D gene uncertain. This CDR3 has 15 residues. Germline V CDR1 and CDR2: SGHTA, FQGTGA. V was shortened by 5 bases and J by 0 bases, with 8 bases between the two germline ends. The chain's CDR3 is CASSEQPSGANVLTF. The CDR3 bases are TGTGCCAGCAGCGAACAACCCTCTGGGGCCAACGTCCTGACTTTC.

Concerning this clonotype: Since a much larger clone is just one base distant, this may be a read error. The chain is built from TRBV7-9 and TRBJ2-1, with D unclear. CDR1 SEHNR and CDR2 FQNEAQ come from the germline V gene (reference sequence). There are 15 residues in the CDR3. The CDR3 bases are TGTGCCGGCAGCGCGAAAAACTACATATCCGGTGAGCAGTTCTTC. As protein: CAGSAKNYISGEQFF. The variable domain in full, with the rest retrieved from reference TRBV7-9 and TRBJ2-1, is DTGVSQNPRHKITKRGQNVTFRCDPISEHNRLYWYRQTLGQGPEFLTYFQNEAQLEKSRLLSDRFSAERPKGSFSTLEIQRTEQGDSAMYLCAGSAKNYISGEQFFGPGTRLTVL.

This clonotype was picked up a small number of times. The chain combines TRBV2 with TRBJ2-5; possibly TRBD1 for D (5 bases). This CDR3 has 15 residues. V was cut by 0 bases and J by 2 bases, with 10 bases left in between. Per germline, CDR1 SNHLY and CDR2 FYNNEI. Here the CDR3 DNA reads TGTGCCAGCAGTGAAGCGGGGCAGGATCAAGAGACCCAGTACTTC. Its translation is CASSEAGQDQETQYF.

Worth noting for this clonotype: Since a much larger clone is just one base distant, this may be a read error. J is TRBJ2-7 and V is TRBV7-2; maybe TRBD2 (6 bases). CDR1 and CDR2 from the germline V gene are SGHTA and FQGNSA. The CDR3 covers 12 residues. The CDR3 loop is CASSFTSYGQYF. CDR3 nucleotides: TGTGCCAGCAGCTTCACTAGCTACGGGCAGTACTTC.

The V gene is TRBV6-2 or TRBV6-3, the J gene TRBJ2-1; 13 nucleotides line up with TRBD2. Germline V lookup: CDR1 MNHEY, CDR2 SVGEGT. Unmatched junction bases numbered 4, after V lost 8 bases and J lost 6 bases. The CDR3 is 14 residues long. The CDR3 DNA reads as TGTGCCAGCCTAAGACTAGCGGGAGGCAATGAGCAGTTCTTC. Translated: CASLRLAGGNEQFF.

About this clonotype: A single base separates this from a much larger clone, so it may be a read error. The chain has TRBV5-3 and TRBJ1-2; a weak D match, TRBD1 (6 bases). TRBV5-3 is flagged as an ORF with uncertain function. With 8 bases removed from V and 6 bases from J, the gap between germline ends came to 23 bases. The CDR3 extends over 15 amino acids. The CDR3 DNA sequence: TGTGCCAGCAGCGCATACGGGGGCGCCAGCGATGGCTACACCTTC. This gives the protein CASSAYGGASDGYTF.

This clonotype came up a few times. One end of the junction does not line up with germline, which may come from a read error. The gene calls are TRBV4-1 and TRBJ2-1, with D possibly being TRBD1 or TRBD2 (6 bases each). The CDR3 length is 14 residues. The V gene's germline CDR1 is MGHRA and CDR2 YSYEKL. DNA for the CDR3: TGCGTCAGCAGCCAAGAGGGGGGCCTCAATGAGCAGTTCTTC. Residues: CVSSQEGGLNEQFF.

This clonotype occurred a few times. The chain recombines TRBV4-1 with TRBJ1-1; 9 bases agree with TRBD1. V lost 1 base and J lost 5; bases outside the gene matches: 2. Germline loops: CDR1 MGHRA, CDR2 YSYEKL. The length of the CDR3 is 14 residues. CDR3 protein: CASSQGDRVTEAFF. DNA of the CDR3: TGCGCCAGCAGCCAAGGGGACAGGGTAACTGAAGCTTTCTTT.

This clonotype has a count of ten or more. The genes are TRBV4-3 and TRBJ2-7; D gene ambiguous. This CDR3 contains 15 residues. Trimming took off 1 base at V and 3 bases at J, with 13 bases between the two ends. CDR1 is LGHNA and CDR2 is YSLEER in the germline V gene. The CDR3 protein is CASSQGNTAGYEQYF. The DNA for the CDR3 is TGCGCCAGCAGCCAAGGTAACACAGCCGGCTACGAGCAGTACTTC.